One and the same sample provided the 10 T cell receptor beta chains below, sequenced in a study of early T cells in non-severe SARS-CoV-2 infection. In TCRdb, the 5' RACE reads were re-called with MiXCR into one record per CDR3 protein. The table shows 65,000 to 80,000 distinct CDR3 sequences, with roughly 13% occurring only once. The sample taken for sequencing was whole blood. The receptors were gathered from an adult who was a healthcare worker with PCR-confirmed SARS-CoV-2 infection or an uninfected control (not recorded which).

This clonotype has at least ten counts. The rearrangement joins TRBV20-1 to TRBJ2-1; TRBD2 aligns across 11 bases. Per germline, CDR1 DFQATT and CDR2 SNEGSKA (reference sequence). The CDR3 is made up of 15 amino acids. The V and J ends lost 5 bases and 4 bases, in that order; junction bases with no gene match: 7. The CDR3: CSAQTGTSGYNEQFF. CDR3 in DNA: TGCAGTGCTCAGACCGGGACTAGCGGATACAATGAGCAGTTCTTC.

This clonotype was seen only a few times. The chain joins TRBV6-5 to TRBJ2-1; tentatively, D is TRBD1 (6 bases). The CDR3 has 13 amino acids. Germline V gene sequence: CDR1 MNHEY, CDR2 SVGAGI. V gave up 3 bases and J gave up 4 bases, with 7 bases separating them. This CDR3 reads CASSYGTYNEQFF. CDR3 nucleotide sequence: TGTGCCAGCAGTTATGGGACATACAATGAGCAGTTCTTC.

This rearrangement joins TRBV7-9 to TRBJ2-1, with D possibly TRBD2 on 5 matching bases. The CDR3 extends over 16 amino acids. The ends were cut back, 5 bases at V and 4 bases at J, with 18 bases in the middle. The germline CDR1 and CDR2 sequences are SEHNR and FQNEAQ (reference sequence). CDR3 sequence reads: CASSLNKGAAYNEQFF. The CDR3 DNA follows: TGTGCCAGCAGCCTCAACAAGGGAGCGGCGTACAATGAGCAGTTCTTC.

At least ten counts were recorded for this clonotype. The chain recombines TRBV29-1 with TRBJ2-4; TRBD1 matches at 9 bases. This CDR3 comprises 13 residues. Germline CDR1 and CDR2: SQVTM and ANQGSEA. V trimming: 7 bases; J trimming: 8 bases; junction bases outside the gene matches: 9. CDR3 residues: CSAGTGPLDIQYF. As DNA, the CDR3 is TGCAGCGCTGGGACAGGGCCCTTGGACATTCAGTACTTC.

Here the CDR3 DNA reads TGTGCCAGCAGCAAAAATTCTCTCAGGTCGGGTCAGCCCCAGCATTTT. It encodes CASSKNSLRSGQPQHF. The J gene is TRBJ1-5, the V gene TRBV5-6; D gene ambiguous. This CDR3 is 16 amino acids long. Between the trimmed V and J ends, which lost 4 bases and 6 bases, there was a span of 20 bases. Germline V gene lookup returns CDR1 SGHDT and CDR2 YYEEEE.

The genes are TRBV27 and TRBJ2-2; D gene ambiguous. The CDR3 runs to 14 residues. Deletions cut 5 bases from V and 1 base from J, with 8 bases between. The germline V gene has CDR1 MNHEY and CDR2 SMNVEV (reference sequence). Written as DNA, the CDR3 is TGTGCCAGCAGTACATTTCAGAACACCGGGGAGCTGTTTTTT. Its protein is CASSTFQNTGELFF.

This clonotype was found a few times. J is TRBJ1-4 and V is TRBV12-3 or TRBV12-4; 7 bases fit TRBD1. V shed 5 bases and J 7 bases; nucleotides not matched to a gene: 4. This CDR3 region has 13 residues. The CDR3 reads CASSQGGPEKLFF. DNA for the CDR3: TGTGCCAGCAGTCAGGGGGGTCCTGAAAAACTGTTTTTT.

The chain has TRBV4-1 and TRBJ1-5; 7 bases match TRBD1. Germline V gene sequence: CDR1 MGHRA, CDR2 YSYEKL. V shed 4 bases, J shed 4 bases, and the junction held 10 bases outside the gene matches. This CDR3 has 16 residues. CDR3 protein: CASSPTELQGNQPQHF. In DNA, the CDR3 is TGCGCCAGCAGCCCTACTGAACTACAGGGGAATCAGCCCCAGCATTTT.

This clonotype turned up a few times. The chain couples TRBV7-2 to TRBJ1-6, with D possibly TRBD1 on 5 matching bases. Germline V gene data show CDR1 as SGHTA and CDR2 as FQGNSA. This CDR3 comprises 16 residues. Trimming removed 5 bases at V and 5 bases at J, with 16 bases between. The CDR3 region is CASSIRGRDDNSPLHF. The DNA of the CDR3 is TGTGCCAGCAGCATAAGGGGCAGGGACGATAATTCACCCCTCCACTTT.

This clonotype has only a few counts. The DNA for the CDR3 is TGTGCCATCAGTGAAGCAGGGAACTATGGCTACACCTTC. Translated, it gives CAISEAGNYGYTF. The J gene is TRBJ1-2, the V gene TRBV10-3; D possibly corresponds to TRBD1 (5 bases). Germline assignment: CDR1 ENHRY and CDR2 SYGVKD. The CDR3 runs to 13 residues. V was trimmed by 3 bases and J by 2 bases, leaving 7 bases between them.